The 21 T cell receptor beta chains reported below all come from one sample, sequenced in a study of identical twins. Each CDR3 protein is one row after TCRdb ran MiXCR on the 5' RACE reads. This sample carries about 570,000 distinct CDR3 sequences, roughly 9.9% of them seen once, and the ten largest clones take roughly 3.2%. These same data were also listed under a study on yellow fever vaccine responses in identical twins.

Sequencing used PBMCs. The receptor set was obtained from a young woman in good health.

This clonotype was detected only a few times. The CDR3 region is CASSSSTASYEQYF. In DNA form, the CDR3 reads TGTGCCAGCTCATCGTCGACAGCCTCCTACGAGCAGTACTTC. The rearrangement uses TRBV18 and TRBJ2-7; TRBD1 is a possible D gene (5 bases). The V end was cut by 5 bases, the J end by 0 bases, with 11 bases between. The CDR3 has 14 amino acids. Germline V lookup: CDR1 KGHSH, CDR2 LQKENI.

The chain is built from TRBV19 and TRBJ2-5; TRBD1 is a possible D gene (5 bases). The ends were cut back, 10 bases at V and 2 bases at J, with 14 bases in the middle. CDR1 is LNHDA, CDR2 SQIVND, per germline (reference sequence). CDR3 length equals 13 residues. CDR3 sequence: CATSADSQETQYF. The CDR3 DNA is TGTGCCACCTCCGCTGACAGTCAAGAGACCCAGTACTTC.

The chain combines TRBV7-3 with TRBJ2-5; 8 positions agree with TRBD2. The junction had 5 bases not matched to a gene; V was cut back by 0 bases and J by 5 bases. Germline V gene lookup returns CDR1 SGHTA and CDR2 FQGTGA. The CDR3 has 15 amino acids. The CDR3: CASSLTGLAGETQYF. The CDR3 DNA reads TGTGCCAGCAGCTTAACCGGACTAGCAGGGGAGACCCAGTACTTC.

V is TRBV7-8 and J is TRBJ2-5; D not certain. The germline gives CDR1 SGHVS, CDR2 FQNEAQ. CDR3 size: 15 residues. Trimming left V 2 bases short and J 2 bases short, with 12 bases between. CDR3 nucleotides: TGTGCCAGCAGCTTACTTTTCGAAACTCAAGAGACCCAGTACTTC. Its translation: CASSLLFETQETQYF.

The rearrangement links TRBV28 to TRBJ2-7; no definite D call. The CDR3 totals 14 residues. The germline V and J ends were trimmed by 9 bases and 0 bases, with 15 bases remaining between them. Germline CDR1 is MDHEN and CDR2 is SYDVKM. The CDR3 is CASHPILSSYEQYF. CDR3 bases: TGTGCCAGTCACCCAATCCTGAGCTCCTACGAGCAGTACTTC.

V is TRBV7-2 and J is TRBJ2-5; 8 nucleotides agree with TRBD2. The CDR3 loop spans 14 amino acids. Germline V lookup: CDR1 SGHTA, CDR2 FQGNSA. Losses at the gene ends were 2 bases for V and 6 bases for J; bases not matched to a gene: 5. CDR3 region: CASSLTRTSKTQYF. CDR3 bases: TGTGCCAGCAGCTTAACCCGGACTAGCAAGACCCAGTACTTC.

This clonotype showed up just a few times. The rearrangement uses TRBV7-2 and TRBJ2-5, with a tentative D call TRBD2 (6 bases). The CDR3 length is 13 residues. Germline CDR1 reads SGHTA; CDR2 reads FQGNSA. Trimming stripped 8 bases from V and 3 bases from J, with 13 bases between. In DNA form, the CDR3 reads TGTGCCAGCCTCTATCGCGGGGAAGAGACCCAGTACTTC. Translating gives CASLYRGEETQYF.

The chain carries TRBV7-2 and TRBJ2-1; 8 nucleotides line up with TRBD2. Trimming removed 3 bases from V and 5 bases from J; junction bases left unmatched: 6. The length of the CDR3 is 15 residues. CDR1 and CDR2 (germline): SGHTA, FQGNSA. The CDR3 loop reads CASSFAGGSHNEQFF. The DNA of the CDR3 is TGTGCCAGCAGCTTTGCGGGAGGATCCCACAATGAGCAGTTCTTC. Variable domain in full (rest from reference TRBV7-2 and TRBJ2-1): GAGVSQSPSNKVTEKGKDVELRCDPISGHTALYWYRQSLGQGLEFLIYFQGNSAPDKSGLPSDRFSAERTGGSVSTLTIQRTQQEDSAVYLCASSFAGGSHNEQFFGPGTRLTVL.

This clonotype was observed many times. The rearrangement uses TRBV7-2 and TRBJ2-2, with D perhaps matching TRBD1 or TRBD2 (5 bases each). Germline CDR1 is SGHTA and CDR2 is FQGNSA. V was shortened by 6 bases and J by 4 bases, with 9 bases between the two germline ends. The CDR3 runs to 13 residues. The CDR3 DNA sequence: TGTGCCAGCAGGGGTGGGGGCACCGGGGAGCTGTTTTTT. Translation: CASRGGGTGELFF. Drawing the rest from reference TRBV7-2 and TRBJ2-2, the complete variable domain is GAGVSQSPSNKVTEKGKDVELRCDPISGHTALYWYRQSLGQGLEFLIYFQGNSAPDKSGLPSDRFSAERTGGSVSTLTIQRTQQEDSAVYLCASRGGGTGELFFGEGSRLTVL.

The chain recombines TRBV28 with TRBJ2-5; 8 bases map to TRBD2. Germline CDR1 reads MDHEN; CDR2 reads SYDVKM. V shed 5 bases and J 2 bases; nucleotides not matched to a gene: 10. The CDR3 spans 16 residues. The CDR3 nucleotides are TGTGCCAGCAGTCGGTTCGGAGGCGGGGGGCAAGAGACCCAGTACTTC. Its protein product is CASSRFGGGGQETQYF.

This chain joins TRBV5-1 and TRBJ2-6; D is ambiguous. The length of the CDR3 is 18 residues. Trimming removed 1 base at V and 0 bases at J, with 14 bases between. Germline values: CDR1 SGHRS, CDR2 YFSETQ. The CDR3 protein is CASSLYRFPPSGANVLTF. CDR3 coding DNA: TGCGCCAGCAGCTTGTATAGGTTTCCTCCCTCTGGGGCCAACGTCCTGACTTTC.

This clonotype has ten or more counts. This sequence joins TRBV5-1 and TRBJ2-2; D not certain. Germline V gene sequence: CDR1 SGHRS, CDR2 YFSETQ. Trimming left V 7 bases short and J 0 bases short, with 13 bases between. The CDR3 is 15 amino acids. CDR3 DNA: TGCGCCAGCGGACCCATGACCACGAACACCGGGGAGCTGTTTTTT. Amino acids: CASGPMTTNTGELFF.

This rearrangement joins TRBV7-6 to TRBJ2-7, with D perhaps being TRBD1 or TRBD2 (5 bases each). The CDR3 has 17 amino acids. Germline assignment: CDR1 SGHVS and CDR2 FNYEAQ. The germline V and J ends were trimmed by 4 bases and 1 base, with 20 bases remaining between them. In DNA form, the CDR3 reads TGTGCCAGCAGCTCTATAGAGGAGGCAGGGTCGTCCTACGAGCAGTACTTC. Its protein product is CASSSIEEAGSSYEQYF.

At least ten counts were recorded for this clonotype. J is TRBJ2-1 and V is TRBV6-5; 15 positions match TRBD2. V lost 4 bases to trimming and J lost 5 bases; unmatched junction nucleotides: 3. CDR1 and CDR2 from the germline V gene are MNHEY and SVGAGI. The CDR3 runs to 16 residues. The DNA of the CDR3 is TGTGCCAGCAGTTGGGGACTAGCGGGGGGAGACAATGAGCAGTTCTTC. Its protein is CASSWGLAGGDNEQFF.

This clonotype occurred many times. The chain uses TRBV29-1 and TRBJ2-7; 9 bases line up with TRBD1. Germline V CDR1 and CDR2: SQVTM, ANQGSEA. The CDR3 extends over 13 amino acids. Trimming removed 7 bases from V and 6 bases from J; junction bases left unmatched: 10. The CDR3 region has the DNA TGCAGCGCATCACAGGGGGCGCCTCTCGAGCAGTACTTC. Its translation: CSASQGAPLEQYF.

This clonotype occurred many times. The J gene is TRBJ1-1, the V gene TRBV12-3 or TRBV12-4, with D hard to call. The CDR3 has 12 amino acids. V lost 3 bases and J lost 7, with 9 bases in between. DNA for the CDR3: TGTGCCAGCAGTTTGGTGGGGATTGAAGCTTTCTTT. Amino acid sequence: CASSLVGIEAFF.

V is TRBV7-2 and J is TRBJ2-5; D remains ambiguous. Germline assignment: CDR1 SGHTA and CDR2 FQGNSA. Trimming removed 7 bases at V and 4 bases at J, with 7 bases between. This CDR3 region has 11 residues. The CDR3 here is CASTNRETQYF. The CDR3 DNA reads TGTGCCAGCACAAATCGAGAGACCCAGTACTTC.

The chain employs TRBV4-2 and TRBJ2-3; D tentatively fits TRBD1 or TRBD2 (6 bases each). Trimming left V 0 bases short and J 3 bases short, with 16 bases between. Germline V CDR1 and CDR2: LGHNA, YNFKEQ. The CDR3 runs 17 residues. The CDR3 is CASSQEDWGASTDTQYF. As DNA, the CDR3 is TGTGCCAGCAGCCAAGAAGATTGGGGGGCCTCTACAGATACGCAGTATTTT.

The CDR3 coding sequence is TGCGCCAGCTCATCACAGGGTACCTCTGGGGCCAACGTCCTGACTTTC. Its translation is CASSSQGTSGANVLTF. V and J are TRBV5-1 and TRBJ2-6; the D gene is possibly TRBD1 (6 bases). The V end lost 7 bases, the J end lost 0 bases, and 14 bases lay between the germline ends. Germline loops: CDR1 SGHRS, CDR2 YFSETQ. This CDR3 has 16 amino acids. The complete variable domain, with remaining parts taken from reference TRBV5-1 and TRBJ2-6, reads KAGVTQTPRYLIKTRGQQVTLSCSPISGHRSVSWYQQTPGQGLQFLFEYFSETQRNKGNFPGRFSGRQFSNSRSEMNVSTLELGDSALYLCASSSQGTSGANVLTFGAGSRLTVL.

In this sample, this clonotype turned up a few times. This chain links TRBV28 with TRBJ1-1; possibly TRBD1 for D (6 bases). V was shortened by 10 bases and J by 7 bases, with 16 bases between the two germline ends. CDR1 MDHEN and CDR2 SYDVKM come from the germline V gene. The CDR3 runs to 12 residues. This CDR3 is CANSGARGEAFF. CDR3 DNA: TGTGCCAACTCAGGGGCCCGGGGTGAAGCTTTCTTT. The whole variable domain, remainder taken from reference TRBV28 and TRBJ1-1, is DVKVTQSSRYLVKRTGEKVFLECVQDMDHENMFWYRQDPGLGLRLIYFSYDVKMKEKGDIPEGYSVSREKKERFSLILESASTNQTSMYLCANSGARGEAFFGQGTRLTVV.

There are many counts of this clonotype. V is TRBV20-1 and J is TRBJ2-7; TRBD1 aligns across 7 bases. The ends lost 0 bases at V and 4 bases at J; junction bases unmatched: 6. The CDR3 length is 14 residues. Germline values: CDR1 DFQATT, CDR2 SNEGSKA (reference sequence). The CDR3 DNA sequence: TGCAGTGCTAGAGATCCAGGGGGTTTTTACGAGCAGTACTTC. This codes for CSARDPGGFYEQYF.